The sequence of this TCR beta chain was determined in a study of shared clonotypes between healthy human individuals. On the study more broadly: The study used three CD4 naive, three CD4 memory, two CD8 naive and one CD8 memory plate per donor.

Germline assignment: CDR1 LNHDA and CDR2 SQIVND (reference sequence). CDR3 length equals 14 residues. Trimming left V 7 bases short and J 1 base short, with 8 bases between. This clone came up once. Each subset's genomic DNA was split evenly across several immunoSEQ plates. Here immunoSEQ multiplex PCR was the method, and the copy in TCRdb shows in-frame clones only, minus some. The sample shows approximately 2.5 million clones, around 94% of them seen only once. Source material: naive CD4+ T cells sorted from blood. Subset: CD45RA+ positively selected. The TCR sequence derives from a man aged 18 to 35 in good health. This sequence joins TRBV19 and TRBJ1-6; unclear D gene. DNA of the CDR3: TGTGCCAGTAACGAGTTGTCCTATAATTCACCCCTCCACTTT. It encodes CASNELSYNSPLHF.